The T cell receptor (beta chain) under discussion was sequenced for a study of shared clonotypes between healthy human individuals. Study background: There were three CD4 naive, three CD4 memory, two CD8 naive and one CD8 memory plates per donor.

The authors split each subset's genomic DNA evenly across several immunoSEQ plates. Method: immunoSEQ multiplex PCR; TCRdb's copy keeps in-frame clones and lacks some. The sample holds more than 2,000,000 clones; over 85% are singletons and the top ten take over 0.12%. The ends were cut back, 2 bases at V and 3 bases at J, with 8 bases in the middle. The CDR3 has 12 amino acids. Per the germline V gene, CDR1 is SQVTM and CDR2 is ANQGSEA. In the case of this clone: The sample has other DNA sequences that encode this CDR3 too.

This receptor was obtained from a man aged 18 to 29 in good health. Sequencing was carried out using naive CD4+ T cells sorted from blood. Stated subset: CD45RA+ positively selected. The rearrangement uses TRBV29-1 and TRBJ2-7, with D unresolved. CDR3 sequence (DNA): TGCAGCGTTGAATTCGGCGGCTACGAGCAGTACTTC. Encoded protein: CSVEFGGYEQYF.